These T cell receptor beta chains were read from a single sample in a study of T cells after yellow fever vaccination. In TCRdb, the 5' RACE reads were re-called with MiXCR into one record per CDR3 protein. The sample records approximately 180,000 distinct CDR3 sequences, 6.2% being singletons. The sample in question was CD4+ T cells sorted from PBMCs, obtained on the day of the first yellow fever vaccination. These receptor sequences come from a man aged 18 to 35 who received the YFV17D yellow fever vaccine. CDR3s leave out the opening cysteine and the closing phenylalanine or tryptophan.

V	J	CDR3
TRBV2	TRBJ2-2	ASSEYPGTGELF
TRBV5-1	TRBJ2-1	ASSLNSATLNEQF
TRBV10-3	TRBJ2-5	AIAGQLQETQY
TRBV5-6	TRBJ1-3	ASSLQGAISNTIY
TRBV9	TRBJ2-7	ASSVGPPGADEQY
TRBV5-5	TRBJ2-2	ASSPNRVAGELF
TRBV2	TRBJ2-6	ASSYISGANVLT
TRBV7-2	TRBJ2-3	ASSLGGRVNTQY
TRBV12-3/TRBV12-4	TRBJ2-3	ASSLEILAGGGDTQY
TRBV10-1	TRBJ2-7	ASSDTRIEQY
TRBV5-4	TRBJ2-6	ASSLGGPGGANVLT
TRBV5-1	TRBJ1-1	ASSVGGSNTEAF
TRBV7-8	TRBJ2-2	ASTSYPTNTGVLF
TRBV7-2	TRBJ2-2	ASRYTGTGNTGELF
TRBV6-1	TRBJ2-3	ASSDTGARGSQY
TRBV20-1	TRBJ2-1	SASSVDRGVYNEQF
TRBV29-1	TRBJ2-2	SVSENTGELF
TRBV5-1	TRBJ2-1	ASSLWTADNEQF
TRBV5-4	TRBJ2-3	ASREDYQSDTQY
TRBV18	TRBJ1-2	ASSLSTGDPGYT
TRBV7-2	TRBJ1-6	ASRRQSSPLH
TRBV5-5	TRBJ2-5	ASSLANPRGETQY
TRBV14	TRBJ2-1	ASSRPGNPQF
TRBV6-1	TRBJ2-3	ASSPKRGGIDTQY
TRBV3-1	TRBJ1-2	ASSHLRAGYGYT
TRBV11-2	TRBJ2-2	ASSLIGELF
TRBV15	TRBJ2-3	ATSRSTAGGSNTDTQY
TRBV12-3/TRBV12-4	TRBJ2-3	ASSRDYGTDTQY